Reported below is one T cell receptor (beta chain). This sample was taken from a study of blood T cell repertoires in COVID-19. Across the study: Sample material is recorded as cDNA or gDNA derived from T cells, B-cell-depleted T cells, or PBMCs.

The CDR3 runs 16 residues. Trimming took 4 bases from V and 3 from J; bases not matched to a gene: 9. The V gene's germline CDR1 is MDHEN and CDR2 SYDVKM. In the original analysis: By means of reference gene primer amplification, nucleated cell counts were estimated. Sequencing used immunoSEQ multiplex PCR; TCRdb keeps in-frame clones, though not all of them. That table furnishes V, J and clone size, whereas the DNA furnished D and trimming. Of more than 110,000 clones listed, around 80% are singletons. The TCR sequence derives from a man aged 55 to 70 with acute or convalescent COVID-19. This chain joins TRBV28 and TRBJ1-5, with 7 bases aligning to TRBD1. The specimen was peripheral blood. CDR3 residues: CASSSSGQAHNQPQHF. CDR3 bases: TGTGCCAGCAGTTCCTCTGGACAGGCTCACAATCAGCCCCAGCATTTT.